A single sample gave rise to the 4 T cell receptor beta chains below, sequenced in a study of T cell responses to AZD1222 COVID-19 vaccine. Here immunoSEQ multiplex PCR was the method, and the copy in TCRdb shows in-frame clones only, minus some. The sample carries over 100,000 clones, approximately 86% recorded once. The sequencing here drew on peripheral blood, taken 28 days after the second AZD1222 dose. These receptors all come from an adult who received the AZD1222 COVID-19 vaccine.

V gene TRBV3-1 (or the pseudogene TRBV3-2) combines with J gene TRBJ1-6, with D tentatively TRBD1 (6 bases). The CDR3 loop spans 12 amino acids. CDR1 and CDR2 (germline): LGHDT, YNNKEL (reference sequence). V lost 4 bases and J lost 14, with 12 bases in between. This CDR3 is CASSREHRALHF. The CDR3 DNA reads as TGTGCCAGCAGCCGAGAACACAGGGCCCTCCACTTT.

This clone was counted between two and nine times. The rearrangement links TRBV4-2 to TRBJ1-5; possibly TRBD1 for D (5 bases). The length of the CDR3 is 12 residues. The V gene lost 3 bases and the J gene lost 16 bases, with 16 bases spanning the gap. In germline, CDR1 is LGHNA, CDR2 YNFKEQ. CDR3 sequence: CASSHGRGLPHF. The CDR3 DNA follows: TGTGCCAGCAGCCACGGGAGGGGTCTCCCCCATTTT.

The CDR3 DNA sequence: TGTGCCAGCAGCCAAGCGTTGGTTGGACAGCCCCAGCATTTT. Protein product: CASSQALVGQPQHF. The V gene is TRBV3-1 (or the pseudogene TRBV3-2), the J gene TRBJ1-5; D remains unclear. V lost 1 base to trimming and J lost 7 bases, with 11 bases between them. CDR1 and CDR2 (germline): LGHDT, YNNKEL (reference sequence). The CDR3 loop spans 14 amino acids.

The count of this clone is one. The chain uses TRBV5-1 and TRBJ1-1, with D uncertain. CDR3 length: 14 residues. Trimming pared 4 bases from V and 1 base from J, leaving 11 bases between. Germline CDR1 is SGHRS and CDR2 is YFSETQ. CDR3 sequence reads: CASSTGRENTEAFF. The CDR3 DNA follows: TGCGCCAGCAGCACCGGACGGGAGAACACTGAAGCTTTCTTT.